This TCR beta chain emerged from a study of PD-1 blockade in classical Hodgkin lymphoma. Study-level information: Patients had nivolumab dosed at 3 mg/kg, delivered intravenously every 2 weeks.

All patients relapsed after autologous stem cell transplantation, and brentuximab vedotin exposure varied. Trimming took off 2 bases at V and 3 bases at J, with 7 bases between the two ends. Germline CDR1 KGHSH, CDR2 LQKENI. The CDR3 loop spans 13 amino acids. The data were produced by immunoSEQ multiplex PCR, yet TCRdb's version contains in-frame clones alone and is incomplete. The table records fewer than 15,000 clones, approximately 91% of them present only once. Notes on this clone: Its antigen is unknown.

Findings and caveats of the study: TCR diversity at baseline was reported to be reduced in newly diagnosed patients relative to healthy donors. CD4+ but not CD8+ TCR diversity rose significantly by C4D1. Complete responders had baseline diversity similar to newly diagnosed patients.

V usage is TRBV18 and J usage is TRBJ2-5; D is undetermined. The TCR originated in a human donor with classical Hodgkin lymphoma. The sequencing here drew on peripheral blood mononuclear cells (PBMCs), taken at baseline. The CDR3 DNA follows: TGTGCCAGCTCACCAGGAATGAAAGAGACCCAGTACTTC. Its protein is CASSPGMKETQYF. Supplemented by reference TRBV18 and TRBJ2-5, the full variable domain reads NAGVMQNPRHLVRRRGQEARLRCSPMKGHSHVYWYRQLPEEGLKFMVYLQKENIIDESGMPKERFSAEFPKEGPSILRIQQVVRGDSAAYFCASSPGMKETQYFGPGTRLLVL.